The sequence of this T cell receptor (beta chain) was determined in a study of shared clonotypes between healthy human individuals. Overall study context: Researchers assigned three CD4 naive, three CD4 memory, two CD8 naive and one CD8 memory plate to each donor.

Study results and limitations: Clonotypes shared by all four donors outscored non-shared clonotypes in generation probability. How much donors shared clonotypes was expected to be affected by sequencing depth.

The CDR3 is 13 amino acids. Germline V gives CDR1 MDHEN, CDR2 SYDVKM. Trimming removed 5 bases from V and 1 base from J, with 8 bases in between. HIV-negative, healthy adults without recent acute infections or vaccinations were the donors. Using immunoSEQ multiplex PCR, the repertoire was profiled, and TCRdb retains in-frame clones only, with some absent. This sample has approximately 2,000,000 clones, with about 90% found just once. Regarding this clone: The antigen remains undetermined.

Input material: naive CD4+ T cells from PBMCs. Described subset: CD45RA+ positively selected. This sequence originates from a man aged 18-30 years in good health. Some clones in this sample may be carry-over from other donors' samples. The rearrangement links TRBV28 to TRBJ1-2; no firm D call. CDR3 DNA sequence: TGTGCCAGCAGTGTGGTTTATAACTATGGCTACACCTTC. It is translated as CASSVVYNYGYTF.